This entry features one T cell receptor beta chain sequence. The data are from a study of blood T cell repertoires in COVID-19. The repertoire was sequenced with immunoSEQ multiplex PCR; TCRdb's copy has only in-frame clones and lacks some. Counted here are under 200,000 clones, about 85% occurring once; the ten biggest clones make up 9.8%. V shed 4 bases, J shed 4 bases, and the junction held 11 bases outside the gene matches. This CDR3 has 17 amino acids. Germline CDR1 is SGHNT and CDR2 is YYREEE (reference sequence). This TCR was recovered from a woman of 80 years or more with acute or convalescent COVID-19. Sequencing was performed on peripheral blood. The chain links TRBV5-4 to TRBJ2-5; 12 bases are shared with TRBD2. The DNA for the CDR3 is TGTGCCAGCAGCCCTCGTCTAGCGGGGGGGCCGCGAGAGACCCAGTACTTC. This sequence encodes CASSPRLAGGPRETQYF. The full variable domain, in which reference TRBV5-4 and TRBJ2-5 provide the parts outside the CDR3, is ETGVTQSPTHLIKTRGQQVTLRCSSQSGHNTVSWYQQALGQGPQFIFQYYREEENGRGNFPPRFSGLQFPNYSSELNVNALELDDSALYLCASSPRLAGGPRETQYFGPGTRLLVL.